The following is a TCR beta chain sequence with its context. The table lists this clone with a few counts. The antigen it binds to is not known. Per-base qualities were not stored, and no clone one base away is much larger. This sample was included in a study of glioma-infiltrating T cells after dendritic cell vaccination (dated by TCRdb to the mid-2010s). At the level of the whole study: A cohort of 15 glioblastoma patients from Phase I and II dendritic cell vaccination trials was included, of whom 9 were newly diagnosed and 6 had recurrent disease. TCR sequencing metrics, including TIL content and tumor-blood repertoire overlap, were correlated with survival after dendritic cell vaccination. Each patient got three intradermal injections of the dendritic cell vaccine, spaced at biweekly intervals, in the arm below the axilla. Deep sequencing of TCR beta CDR3 regions was used to quantify tumor-infiltrating lymphocyte content and compare tumor and blood repertoires in dendritic cell-vaccinated glioblastoma patients. Patients received autologous tumor lysate-pulsed dendritic cell vaccination between about 2003 and 2013. The vaccine was prepared from monocyte-derived dendritic cells that were cultured for roughly 7 days with IL-4 and GM-CSF and then pulsed overnight with autologous tumor lysate.

The immunoSEQ assay amplified TCRB CDR3 regions from approximately 2 micrograms of genomic DNA, or from all available DNA when less than that amount was available. Multiplex PCR used 60 forward primers for TCR V beta segments and 13 reverse primers for J beta segments. To estimate reads per starting template, synthetic control templates were spiked into each sample at limiting dilution. Reads of 87 bp were generated by sequencing on the Illumina HiSeq System. In the source study's methods: PCR and sequencing errors were removed by a nearest neighbor algorithm that merged closely related sequences. TCR overlap was defined as the percentage of unique tumor TCR beta sequences that were also present in the same patient's peripheral blood. In its TCRdb copy, this immuneACCESS table keeps in-frame sequences only and misses some clones. Where compared with another copy, unresolved V genes explain less than half of these, and the others have no known cause. V and J calls and clone size are those listed in that table; D and trimming were worked out from the DNA. This sample gives just under 100,000 clones in total; around 80% of them show up just once. Around 5.4% of the sample is held by the ten biggest clonotypes.

Beyond this particular receptor, the publication reports: The response model built on TCR overlap across three groups was characterized as speculative, with prospective validation still needed. Longer time to progression and overall survival after dendritic cell vaccination were predicted by higher estimated pretreatment TIL content. No direct relationship between TCR clonality and survival was found, suggesting that a diverse polyclonal response may matter. The cohort was small and heterogeneous, few patients had complete blood and tumor sets, and even fewer had initial-recurrent tumor pairs.

Per the germline V gene (reference sequence), LNHDA is the CDR1 and SQIVND is the CDR2. V is reduced by 3 bases and J by 4 bases, leaving a spacing of 13 bases between them. Counted from cysteine to phenylalanine, this CDR3 has 15 amino acids. The entry retains the CDR3 DNA only, 45 bases that are in frame from base 1. Interpreted using the paper, the time point label stands for: after dendritic cell vaccination, including at tumor progression/relapse. Patients were selected on the basis of adequate residual fresh-frozen tumor tissue and more than two years of available survival data. An isocitrate dehydrogenase mutation was not carried by any of the glioblastoma patients, although molecular status was otherwise variable. PBMC were collected before vaccination, two weeks after the third vaccination, and at tumor progression if tumor progression occurred. Genomic DNA was extracted with the Qiagen DNeasy Blood extraction Kit.

This sequence originates from a human donor with glioblastoma. Recombination connected TRBV19 to TRBJ2-1, with the D gene not clear enough to name. The source material was blood, sampled after dendritic cell vaccination. The CDR3 amino acid sequence is: CASSISLGLYNEQFF. The bases read TGTGCCAGTAGTATCTCCCTGGGCCTTTACAATGAGCAGTTCTTC.